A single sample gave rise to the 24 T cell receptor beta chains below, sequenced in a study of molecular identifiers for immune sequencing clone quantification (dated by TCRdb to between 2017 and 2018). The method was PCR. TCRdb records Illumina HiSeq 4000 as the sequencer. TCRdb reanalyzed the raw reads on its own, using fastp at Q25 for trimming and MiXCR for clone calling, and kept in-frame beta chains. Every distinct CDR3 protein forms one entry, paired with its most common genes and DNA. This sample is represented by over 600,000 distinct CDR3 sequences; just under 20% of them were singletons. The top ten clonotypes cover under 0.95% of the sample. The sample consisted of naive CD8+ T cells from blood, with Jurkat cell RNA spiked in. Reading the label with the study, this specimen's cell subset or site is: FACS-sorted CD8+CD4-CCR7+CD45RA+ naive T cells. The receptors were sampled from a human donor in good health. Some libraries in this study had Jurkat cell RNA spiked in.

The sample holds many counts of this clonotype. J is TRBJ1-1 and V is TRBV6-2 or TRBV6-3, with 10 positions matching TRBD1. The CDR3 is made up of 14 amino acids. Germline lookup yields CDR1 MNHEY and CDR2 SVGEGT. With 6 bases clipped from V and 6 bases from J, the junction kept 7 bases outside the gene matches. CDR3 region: CASSGTGAGAEAFF. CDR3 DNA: TGTGCCAGCAGCGGGACAGGGGCTGGCGCTGAAGCTTTCTTT.

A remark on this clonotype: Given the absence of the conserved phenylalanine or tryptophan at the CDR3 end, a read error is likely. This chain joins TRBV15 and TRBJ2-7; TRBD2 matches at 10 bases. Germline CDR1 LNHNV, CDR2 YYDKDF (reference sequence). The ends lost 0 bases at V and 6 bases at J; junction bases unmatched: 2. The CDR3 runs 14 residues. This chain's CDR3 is CATSREASGSEQYS. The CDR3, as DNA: TGTGCCACCAGCAGAGAGGCTAGCGGGAGCGAGCAGTACTCC.

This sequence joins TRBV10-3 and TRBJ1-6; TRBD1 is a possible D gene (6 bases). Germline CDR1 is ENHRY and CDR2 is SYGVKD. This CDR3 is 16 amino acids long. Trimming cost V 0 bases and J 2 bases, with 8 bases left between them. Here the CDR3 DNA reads TGTGCCATCAGTGAGTCGGGGGGCACCTATAATTCACCCCTCCACTTT. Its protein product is CAISESGGTYNSPLHF.

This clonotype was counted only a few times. The CDR3 nucleotides are TGTGCCAGCAGCCCATTCGGGACGGGGGATCAAGAGACCCAGTACTTC. The encoded protein is CASSPFGTGDQETQYF. V is TRBV7-9 and J is TRBJ2-5, with D possibly TRBD2 on 6 matching bases. Trimming pared 5 bases from V and 2 bases from J, leaving 18 bases between. This CDR3 has 16 amino acids. Germline CDR1 is SEHNR and CDR2 is FQNEAQ (reference sequence).

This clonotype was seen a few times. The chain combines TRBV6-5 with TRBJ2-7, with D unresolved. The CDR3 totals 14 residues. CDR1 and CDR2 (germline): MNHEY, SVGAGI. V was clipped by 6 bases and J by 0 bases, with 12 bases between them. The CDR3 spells CASRGHASSYEQYF. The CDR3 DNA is TGTGCCAGCAGAGGCCACGCGAGCTCCTACGAGCAGTACTTC.

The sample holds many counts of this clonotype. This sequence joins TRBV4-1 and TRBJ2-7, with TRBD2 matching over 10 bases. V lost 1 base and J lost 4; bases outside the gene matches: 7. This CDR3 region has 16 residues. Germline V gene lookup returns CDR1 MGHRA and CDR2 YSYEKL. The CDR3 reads CASSQALAGGAYEQYF. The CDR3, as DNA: TGCGCCAGCAGCCAAGCTTTAGCGGGAGGTGCGTACGAGCAGTACTTC.

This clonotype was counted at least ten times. Here the CDR3 DNA reads TGTGCCATCACCGACGTAGCGGTGGAGACCCAGTACTTC. Protein product: CAITDVAVETQYF. The chain links TRBV10-3 to TRBJ2-5; possibly TRBD2 for D (6 bases). V was shortened by 7 bases and J by 5 bases, with 14 bases between the two germline ends. Per the germline V gene, CDR1 is ENHRY and CDR2 is SYGVKD. The CDR3 totals 13 residues.

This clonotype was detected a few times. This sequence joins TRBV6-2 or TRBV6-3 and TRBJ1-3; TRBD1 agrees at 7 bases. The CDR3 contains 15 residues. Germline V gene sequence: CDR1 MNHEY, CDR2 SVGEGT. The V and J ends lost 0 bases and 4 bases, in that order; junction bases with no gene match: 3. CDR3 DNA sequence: TGTGCCAGCAGTTACTCGACAGGGTACGGAAACACCATATATTTT. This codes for CASSYSTGYGNTIYF.

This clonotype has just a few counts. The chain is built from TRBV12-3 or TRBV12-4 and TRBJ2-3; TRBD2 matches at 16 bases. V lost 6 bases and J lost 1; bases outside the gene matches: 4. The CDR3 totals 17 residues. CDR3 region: CASRGLAGGLGTDTQYF. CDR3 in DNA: TGTGCCAGCAGGGGACTAGCGGGGGGGCTTGGCACAGATACGCAGTATTTT.

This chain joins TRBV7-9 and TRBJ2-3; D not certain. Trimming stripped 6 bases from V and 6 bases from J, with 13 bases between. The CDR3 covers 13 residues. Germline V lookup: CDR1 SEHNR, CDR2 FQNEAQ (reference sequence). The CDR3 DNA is TGTGCCAGCAGGACAACCCTCCGGGATACGCAGTATTTT. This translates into CASRTTLRDTQYF.

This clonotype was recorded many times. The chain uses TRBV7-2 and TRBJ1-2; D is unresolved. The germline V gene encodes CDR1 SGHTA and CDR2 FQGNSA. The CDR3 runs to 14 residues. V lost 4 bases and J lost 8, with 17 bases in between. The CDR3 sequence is CASSSEQTYPGYTF. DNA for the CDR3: TGTGCCAGCAGCTCAGAACAAACTTACCCGGGCTACACCTTC. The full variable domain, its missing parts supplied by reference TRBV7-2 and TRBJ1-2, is GAGVSQSPSNKVTEKGKDVELRCDPISGHTALYWYRQSLGQGLEFLIYFQGNSAPDKSGLPSDRFSAERTGGSVSTLTIQRTQQEDSAVYLCASSSEQTYPGYTFGSGTRLTVV.

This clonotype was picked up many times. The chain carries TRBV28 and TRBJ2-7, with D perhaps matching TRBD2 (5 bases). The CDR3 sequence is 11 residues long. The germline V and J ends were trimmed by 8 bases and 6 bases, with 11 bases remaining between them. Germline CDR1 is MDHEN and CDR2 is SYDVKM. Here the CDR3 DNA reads TGTGCCAGCCAGCGGTGGGTCGAGCAGTACTTC. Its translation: CASQRWVEQYF.

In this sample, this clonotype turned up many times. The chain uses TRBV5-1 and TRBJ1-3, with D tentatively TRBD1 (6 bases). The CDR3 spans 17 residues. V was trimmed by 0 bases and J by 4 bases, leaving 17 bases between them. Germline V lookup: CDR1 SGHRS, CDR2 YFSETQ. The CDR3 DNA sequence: TGCGCCAGCAGCTTGGCCGGGGCGGGGGGCCTCGGAAACACCATATATTTT. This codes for CASSLAGAGGLGNTIYF.

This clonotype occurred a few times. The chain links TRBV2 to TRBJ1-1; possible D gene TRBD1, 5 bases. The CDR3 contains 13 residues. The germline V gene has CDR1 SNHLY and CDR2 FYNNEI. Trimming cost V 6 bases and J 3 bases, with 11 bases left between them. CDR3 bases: TGTGCCAGCAGGAAGGGGACGTACACTGAAGCTTTCTTT. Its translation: CASRKGTYTEAFF.

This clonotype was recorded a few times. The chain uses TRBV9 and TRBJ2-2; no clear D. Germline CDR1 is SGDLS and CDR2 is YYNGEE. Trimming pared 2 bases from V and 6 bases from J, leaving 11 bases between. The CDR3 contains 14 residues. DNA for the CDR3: TGTGCCAGCAGCGTTGAGTTGGGATCCGGGGAGCTGTTTTTT. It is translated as CASSVELGSGELFF.

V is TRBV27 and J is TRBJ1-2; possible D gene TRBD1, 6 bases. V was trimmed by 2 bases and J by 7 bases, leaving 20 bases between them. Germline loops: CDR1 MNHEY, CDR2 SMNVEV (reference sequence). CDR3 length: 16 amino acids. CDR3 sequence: CASSLNWGPSLGGYTF. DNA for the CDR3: TGTGCCAGCAGTTTAAATTGGGGGCCCAGCCTTGGTGGCTACACCTTC.

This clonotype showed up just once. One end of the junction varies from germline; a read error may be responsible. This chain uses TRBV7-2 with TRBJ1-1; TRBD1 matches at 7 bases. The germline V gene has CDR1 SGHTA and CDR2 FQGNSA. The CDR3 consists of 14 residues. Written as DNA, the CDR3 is TGTGCCAGCAGCGCGAGCCGAGGGGGCACTGAAGCTCTCTTT. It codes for CASSASRGGTEALF.

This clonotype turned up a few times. CDR3 bases: TGTGCCAGCAGGTTGGGGGACAGGGTCGATGAGACCCAGTACTTC. This codes for CASRLGDRVDETQYF. The V gene is TRBV12-3 or TRBV12-4, the J gene TRBJ2-5; TRBD1 matches at 9 bases. This CDR3 has 15 residues. V lost 6 bases and J lost 5; bases outside the gene matches: 10.

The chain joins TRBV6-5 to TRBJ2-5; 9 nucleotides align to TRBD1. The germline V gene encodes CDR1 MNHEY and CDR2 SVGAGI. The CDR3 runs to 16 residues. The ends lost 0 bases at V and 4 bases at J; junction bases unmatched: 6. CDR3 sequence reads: CASSYSGTGYGETQYF. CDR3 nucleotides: TGTGCCAGCAGTTACTCAGGGACAGGGTACGGAGAGACCCAGTACTTC.

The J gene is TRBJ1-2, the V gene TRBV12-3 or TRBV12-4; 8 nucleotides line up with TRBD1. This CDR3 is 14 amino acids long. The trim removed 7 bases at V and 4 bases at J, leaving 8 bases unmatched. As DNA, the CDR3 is TGTGCCAGCACCCCAACAGGGGGTACCTATGGCTACACCTTC. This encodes CASTPTGGTYGYTF.

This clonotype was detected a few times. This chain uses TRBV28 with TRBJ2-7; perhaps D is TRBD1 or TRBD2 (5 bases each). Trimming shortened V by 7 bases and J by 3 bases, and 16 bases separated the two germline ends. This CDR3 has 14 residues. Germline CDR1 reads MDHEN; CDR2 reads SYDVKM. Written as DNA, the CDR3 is TGTGCCAGCAAAATTGAGGGGAGTGGCTACGAGCAGTACTTC. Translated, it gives CASKIEGSGYEQYF.

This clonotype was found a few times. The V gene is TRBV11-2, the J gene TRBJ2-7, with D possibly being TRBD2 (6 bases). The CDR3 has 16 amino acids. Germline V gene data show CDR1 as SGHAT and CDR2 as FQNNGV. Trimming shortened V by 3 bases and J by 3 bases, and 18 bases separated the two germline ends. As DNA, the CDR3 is TGTGCCAGCAGCTTCCAAGGAGGGCTGACACACTACGAGCAGTACTTC. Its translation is CASSFQGGLTHYEQYF.

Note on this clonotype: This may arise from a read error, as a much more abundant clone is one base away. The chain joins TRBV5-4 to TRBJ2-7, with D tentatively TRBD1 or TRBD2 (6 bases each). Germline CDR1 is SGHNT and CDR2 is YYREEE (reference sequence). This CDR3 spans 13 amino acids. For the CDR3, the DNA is TGTGCCAGCAGCCCCTTGGGGGGACACGAGCAGGACTTC. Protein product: CASSPLGGHEQDF.

CDR3 bases: TGTGCCAGCAGCCCTCAAGGTGGGAGCCACCTTGCGGCTGAAGCTTTCTTT. This gives the protein CASSPQGGSHLAAEAFF. The genes are TRBV13 and TRBJ1-1; D is unclear. With 5 bases removed from V and 6 bases from J, the gap between germline ends came to 25 bases. The CDR3 runs to 17 residues. Germline CDR1 reads PRHDT; CDR2 reads FYEKMQ (reference sequence). The whole variable domain, remainder taken from reference TRBV13 and TRBJ1-1, is AAGVIQSPRHLIKEKRETATLKCYPIPRHDTVYWYQQGPGQDPQFLISFYEKMQSDKGSIPDRFSAQQFSDYHSELNMSSLELGDSALYFCASSPQGGSHLAAEAFFGQGTRLTVV.